This record covers a single T cell receptor beta chain. Antigen specificity is unknown. The data derive from a study of cytomegalovirus exposure and HLA in healthy donors. PCR amplification relied on 60 Vbeta primers (plus 13 Jbeta primers). Profiling relied on immunoSEQ multiplex PCR, and the TCRdb table lists in-frame clones only, not all of them. Of some 180,000 clones listed, over 80% were seen once; the top ten hold about 1.5%. Whole-study findings and limits: The authors listed roughly 150 TCR beta chains as cytomegalovirus-associated.

The TCR originated in a middle-aged man in good health and CMV-seronegative. The specimen was PBMCs.

The CDR3 loop reads CSAQAKPLRAEAFF. DNA for the CDR3: TGCAGCGCCCAGGCCAAACCCCTGAGGGCTGAAGCTTTCTTT. The V call is TRBV29-1, the J call TRBJ1-1, with D uncertain. The germline V gene encodes CDR1 SQVTM and CDR2 ANQGSEA. The CDR3 is made up of 14 amino acids. The V gene lost 7 bases and the J gene lost 6 bases, with 21 bases spanning the gap.